The sample holds many counts of the clone carrying this TCR beta chain. The antigen is unknown. Both TRBC1 and TRBC2 were covered by a beta constant-region primer of two equimolar oligonucleotides. Four rounds of PCR amplified the ligated cDNA using nested alpha and beta constant-region primers plus SP2. TCRdb analysed the UMI-ligation and nested PCR reads with MiXCR anew, one entry per CDR3 protein. The sample includes around 30,000 distinct CDR3 sequences, roughly 10% of them seen just once. From germline, CDR1 is SGHNT and CDR2 YENEEA. V lost 5 bases to trimming and J lost 4 bases, with 11 bases between them. The CDR3 runs to 14 residues. CD8 T cells were positively selected from what remained after CD4 positive selection. This entry comes from a study of naive and memory T cell subsets. Whole-study results and caveats: In CD4 and CD8 cells, diversity dropped from naive through EMRA.

The clonotype comes from a human donor in good health. Sequencing used effector memory CD4+ T cells from blood. The subset here: effector memory, CD45RA- CD27-. This chain connects TRBV11-3 to TRBJ1-4; D might be TRBD1 (6 bases). CDR3: CASSLDRNNEKLFF. CDR3 sequence (DNA): TGTGCCAGCAGCCTCGACAGGAATAATGAAAAACTGTTTTTT.